The text below deals with one TCR beta chain. Its antigen is currently unknown. This sample was taken from a study of CXCR3-negative and CXCR3-positive naive CD8 T cells. Background on the study: Each library gave roughly 1.6 +/- 0.3 million of approximately 150 million TRB reads. Study observations and caveats: In naive cells, CXCR3-negative and CXCR3-positive subsets had similar TRBV-TRBJ usage; memory cells differed. TRB CDR3 properties served as the basis for inferring TCR strength, and surface CD5 was comparable between naive subsets.

Per the germline V gene, CDR1 is SQVTM and CDR2 is ANQGSEA. The CDR3 consists of 16 residues. Libraries were UMI-labeled 5' RACE TRB cDNA. TCRdb re-called the 5' RACE reads, yielding one record per CDR3 amino acid sequence without DNA. The sample includes roughly 6,100 distinct CDR3 sequences. Subsets of CD8+ T cells were each sorted in triplicate at approximately 270,000 cells apiece. The chain links TRBV29-1 to TRBJ2-7; the D call of TRBD2 rests on TCRdb alone, since no DNA is present to check it. This sequence was found in a human donor in good health. Some clones in this sample may be carry-over from other donors' samples. The source material was naive CXCR3- CD8+ T cells from blood. Sample subset: CD45RO-CCR7+CD27+CD95- naive CD8+ T cells lacking CXCR3 (TNR3-). The CDR3 sequence: CSVEVSGGYNSYEQYF.